This T cell receptor (beta chain) was recovered during a study of blood T cell repertoires in COVID-19. Study-level background: The United States, Italy and Spain supplied acute and convalescent COVID-19 samples. Nucleic acid was either cDNA or gDNA, and it came from T cells, B-cell-depleted T cells, or PBMCs.

This clone came up a few times. CDR3 size: 18 residues. V lost 0 bases to trimming and J lost 9 bases; unmatched junction nucleotides: 13. Original analysis: How many nucleated cells were present was estimated from reference gene primer amplification. Clones were read by immunoSEQ multiplex PCR, and TCRdb kept only the in-frame ones, dropping some. V and J calls and clone size come straight from that table; D and trimming were deduced from the DNA. The sample contains approximately 190,000 clones, about four fifths of which appear only once. Sequencing was done on a sample of peripheral blood. The source of this sequence is a woman aged 70-85 years with active or convalescent COVID-19. The genes are TRBV23-1 and TRBJ1-6; TRBD1 aligns across 8 bases. TRBV23-1 is recorded as an ORF, its role being uncertain. In DNA, the CDR3 is TGCGCCAGCAGTCAATCAGTAATAGGACAGGGTGATATTTCACCCCTCCACTTT. As protein: CASSQSVIGQGDISPLHF.